This T cell receptor beta chain was sequenced in a study of OX40 agonist ivuxolimab in advanced cancers. Notes on the research overall: Ivuxolimab was a fully human IgG2 agonistic monoclonal antibody targeting the costimulatory receptor OX40 (CD134). Of the 52 patients in dose escalation, about 20 had hepatocellular carcinoma, approximately 15 had melanoma, 9 had renal cell carcinoma and 9 had head and neck cancer. The monotherapy dose-escalation portion (N ≈ 52 patients) of the phase I ivuxolimab trial is reported in the paper. In the dose-escalation cohort, around four fifths of patients were male, and the mean age was approximately 55 years, with a range of roughly 23 to 85. Partial responses occurred in three dose-escalation patients: two with cutaneous melanoma and one with hepatocellular carcinoma. Intravenous ivuxolimab was administered to patients every 2 weeks at six dose levels: 0.01, 0.1, 0.3, 1.5, 3 and 10 mg/kg. The purpose of peripheral TCRbeta sequencing was to test whether ivuxolimab changed TCR sequence diversity and led to clonal T-cell expansion. Patients were allowed to have had prior anti-PD-1, anti-PD-L1 or anti-CTLA-4 therapy, and around 41% of the dose-escalation patients had previously received checkpoint inhibitors. On the study overall, not on this receptor specifically: Which antigens the clonally expanded peripheral T cells were specific for was not determined. In partial responders in the 0.1-3.0 mg/kg groups, normalized peripheral clonal expansion was found to be among the lowest, especially among CD8+ T cells. Low levels of normalized T-cell clonal expansion were also shown by some nonresponding patients. Clonal expansion of both CD4+ and CD8+ blood T cells was observed from baseline to week 6 at doses 0.1 to 3.0 mg/kg. On average, CD8+ T cells showed more expanded clones than CD4+ T cells after ivuxolimab.

For sequencing of the TCRbeta CDR3 region, genomic DNA was extracted from the sorted cells. The immunoSEQ Assay was used for sequencing of TCRbeta CDR3 regions. In TCRdb, the immuneACCESS table is reduced to in-frame sequences with V and J assigned. These tables do not hold every clone; where another copy was compared, an unresolved V gene accounts for under half, and the others remain unexplained. The sample has around 74,000 clones on record, around 86% of them singletons. The ten largest clones capture 0.6% to 0.8% of the sample. This clone has only a few counts. There is no known antigen for this receptor. The sample holds no much larger clone one base away, and base qualities are not on file. Patients with autoimmune disease history or receiving systemic immunosuppression were excluded from the trial. In every dose cohort, peripheral blood was drawn for TCR sequencing at baseline, cycle 4 day 1, and cycle 7 day 1. Samples were obtained from an open-label, multicenter, first-in-human phase I dose-escalation trial of ivuxolimab. Adults with locally advanced or metastatic melanoma, renal cell carcinoma, hepatocellular carcinoma or head and neck squamous cell carcinoma were enrolled in the trial. Before TCR sequencing, CD4+ T cells and CD8+ T cells were sorted from peripheral blood as separate populations.

V is clipped by 6 bases and J by 10 bases, and the sequence between their germline boundaries is 10 bases long. CDR1 is given as MGHDK and CDR2 as SYGVNS, both from the germline V gene. The CDR3 holds 12 amino acids from the cysteine to the phenylalanine. Here the CDR3 DNA is all that survives: 36 bases in frame from base 1. This sample comprised CD4+ or CD8+ T cells sorted from blood, obtained in a trial of the OX40 agonist ivuxolimab. The rearrangement joined TRBV25-1 to TRBJ1-6; the D gene is perhaps TRBD1, from 6 matching bases. The sequence came from an adult with an advanced solid tumor such as melanoma, head and neck, liver or kidney cancer. The sequenced DNA is TGTGCCAGCAGACAGGGCTTCTCACCCCTCCACTTT. The translation is CASRQGFSPLHF.